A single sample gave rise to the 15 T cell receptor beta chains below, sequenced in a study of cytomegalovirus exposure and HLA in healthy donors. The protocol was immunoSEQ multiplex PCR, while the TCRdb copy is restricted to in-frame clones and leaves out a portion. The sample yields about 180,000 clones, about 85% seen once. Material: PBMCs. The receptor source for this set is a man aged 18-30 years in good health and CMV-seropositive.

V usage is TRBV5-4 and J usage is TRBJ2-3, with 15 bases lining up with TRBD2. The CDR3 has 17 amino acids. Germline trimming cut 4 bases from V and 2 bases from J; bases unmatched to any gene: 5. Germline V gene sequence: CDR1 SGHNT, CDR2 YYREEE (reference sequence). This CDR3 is CASSQGTSGGLTDTQYF. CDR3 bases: TGTGCCAGCAGCCAAGGGACTAGCGGGGGGCTCACAGATACGCAGTATTTT.

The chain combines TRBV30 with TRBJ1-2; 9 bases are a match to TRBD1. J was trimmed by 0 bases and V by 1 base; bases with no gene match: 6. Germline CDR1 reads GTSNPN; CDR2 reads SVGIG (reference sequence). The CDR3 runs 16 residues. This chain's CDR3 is CAWSAYRQGANYGYTF. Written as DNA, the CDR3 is TGTGCCTGGAGTGCTTACCGACAGGGGGCTAACTATGGCTACACCTTC.

The CDR3 coding sequence is TGTGCCAGCAGTTTGCAAAATGGACAGGGACTCACAGATACGCAGTATTTT. It translates to CASSLQNGQGLTDTQYF. The V and J genes are TRBV28 and TRBJ2-3, with 8 bases lining up with TRBD1. Germline-derived CDR1 and CDR2 are MDHEN and SYDVKM. This CDR3 is built from 17 residues. After removal of 3 bases from V and 2 bases from J, the junction contained 10 bases not matched to a gene.

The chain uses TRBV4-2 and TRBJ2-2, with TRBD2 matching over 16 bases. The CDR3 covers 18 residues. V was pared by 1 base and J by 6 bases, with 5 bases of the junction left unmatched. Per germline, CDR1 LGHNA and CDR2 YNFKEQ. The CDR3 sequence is CASSQGGLAGGVAGELFF. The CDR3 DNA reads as TGTGCCAGCAGCCAAGGGGGACTAGCGGGAGGGGTAGCCGGGGAGCTGTTTTTT.

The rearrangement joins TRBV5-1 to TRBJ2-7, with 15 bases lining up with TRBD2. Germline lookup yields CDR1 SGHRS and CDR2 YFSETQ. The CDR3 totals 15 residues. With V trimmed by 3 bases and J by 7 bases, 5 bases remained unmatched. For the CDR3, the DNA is TGCGCCAGCAGCTGGACTAGCGGGGGGGCAGGGGAGCAGTACTTC. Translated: CASSWTSGGAGEQYF.

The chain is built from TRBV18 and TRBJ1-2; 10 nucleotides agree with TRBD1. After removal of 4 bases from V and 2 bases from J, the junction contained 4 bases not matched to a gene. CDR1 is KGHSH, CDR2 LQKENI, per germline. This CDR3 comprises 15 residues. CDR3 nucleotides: TGTGCCAGCTCACAAGGGGGACAGGGGAACTATGGCTACACCTTC. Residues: CASSQGGQGNYGYTF.

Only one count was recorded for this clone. The CDR3 DNA follows: TGTGCCAGCAGTTACCAGGGGGCTGGAAACACCATATATTTT. It is translated as CASSYQGAGNTIYF. The J gene is TRBJ1-3, the V gene TRBV6-5, with 7 bases lining up with TRBD1. Germline CDR1 MNHEY, CDR2 SVGAGI. The junction had 0 bases not matched to a gene; V was cut back by 2 bases and J by 2 bases. The CDR3 contains 14 residues.

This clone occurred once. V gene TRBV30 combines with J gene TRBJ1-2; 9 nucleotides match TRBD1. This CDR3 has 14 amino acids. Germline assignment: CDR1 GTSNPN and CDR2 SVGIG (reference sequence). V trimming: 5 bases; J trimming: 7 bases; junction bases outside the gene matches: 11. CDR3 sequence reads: CAWRGTGLFRGYTF. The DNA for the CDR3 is TGTGCCTGGCGAGGGACAGGGCTTTTTCGTGGCTACACCTTC.

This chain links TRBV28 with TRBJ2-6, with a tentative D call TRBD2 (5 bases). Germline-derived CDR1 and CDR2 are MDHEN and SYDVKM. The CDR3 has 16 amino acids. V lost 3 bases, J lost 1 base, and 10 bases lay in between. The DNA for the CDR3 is TGTGCCAGCAGTTTGCGCGGGCGTTCTGGGGCCAACGTCCTGACTTTC. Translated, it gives CASSLRGRSGANVLTF.

CDR3 nucleotides: TGTGCCAGCAGTTTAACACTGGGACTGGGCGGGTTTAATTCACCCCTCCACTTT. This codes for CASSLTLGLGGFNSPLHF. This sequence joins TRBV27 and TRBJ1-6; possible D gene TRBD1, 5 bases. CDR1 is MNHEY, CDR2 SMNVEV, per germline (reference sequence). V was clipped by 2 bases and J by 6 bases, with 20 bases between them. This CDR3 spans 18 amino acids.

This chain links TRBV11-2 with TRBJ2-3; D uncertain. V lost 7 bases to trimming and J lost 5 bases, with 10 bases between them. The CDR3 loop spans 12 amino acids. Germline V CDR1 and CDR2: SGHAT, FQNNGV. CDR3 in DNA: TGTGCCAGCACCGTCGCCGGAGATACGCAGTATTTT. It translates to CASTVAGDTQYF.

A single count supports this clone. In nucleotides, the CDR3 is TGTGCCAGCACCTCAGGTGGGGGGGCCAGATACGAGCAGTACTTC. It yields the protein CASTSGGGARYEQYF. The chain recombines TRBV28 with TRBJ2-7; D possibly corresponds to TRBD2 (7 bases). Looked up from germline, CDR1 is MDHEN and CDR2 is SYDVKM. Trimming stripped 7 bases from V and 4 bases from J, with 20 bases between. The CDR3 length is 15 residues.

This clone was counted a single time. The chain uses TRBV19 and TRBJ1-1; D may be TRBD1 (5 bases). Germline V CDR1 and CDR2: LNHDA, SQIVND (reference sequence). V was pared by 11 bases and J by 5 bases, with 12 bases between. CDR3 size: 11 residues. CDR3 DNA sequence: TGTGCCTCGGGGGTACGAACTGAAGCTTTCTTT. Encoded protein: CASGVRTEAFF.

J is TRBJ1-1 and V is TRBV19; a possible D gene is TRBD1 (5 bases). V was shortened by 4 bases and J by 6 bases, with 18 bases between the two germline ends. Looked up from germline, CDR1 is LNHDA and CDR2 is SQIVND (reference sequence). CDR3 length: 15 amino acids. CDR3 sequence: CASSTPGRGRAEAFF. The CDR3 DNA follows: TGTGCCAGTAGTACCCCGGGACGGGGGAGGGCTGAAGCTTTCTTT.

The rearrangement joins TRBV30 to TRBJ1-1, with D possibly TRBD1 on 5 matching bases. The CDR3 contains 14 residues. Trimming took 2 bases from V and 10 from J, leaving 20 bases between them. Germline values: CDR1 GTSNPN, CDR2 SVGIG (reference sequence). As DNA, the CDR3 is TGTGCCTGGAGTACGGGACTTACATCAAAGGGAGCTTTCTTT. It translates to CAWSTGLTSKGAFF.